A selection of T cell receptor beta chains follows, all from one sample in a study of T cell responses to AZD1222 COVID-19 vaccine. Measured with immunoSEQ multiplex PCR; TCRdb has only the in-frame clones, and not every one. Of 82,000 or so clones in the sample, approximately 90% were seen once. This specimen consisted of peripheral blood, obtained on day 0 of AZD1222 vaccination. All receptors derive from an adult in good health. CDR3s include the opening cysteine and the closing phenylalanine or tryptophan. D genes are given only for firm matches. A clone size is listed for some rows: how often the clone was seen (once, few, many), or a class if it is expanded.

j_gene: TRBJ2-1; d_gene: NA; abundance: NA; v_gene: TRBV24-1; CDR3nt: TGTGCCACCAGTGATTCCGTCTCCTACAATGAGCAGTTCTTC; CDR3aa: CATSDSVSYNEQFF
j_gene: TRBJ2-6; d_gene: NA; abundance: NA; v_gene: TRBV9; CDR3nt: TGTGCCAGCAGCGGTTTGACCGACTTGATCTCTGGGGCCAACGTCCTGACTTTC; CDR3aa: CASSGLTDLISGANVLTF
j_gene: TRBJ1-5; d_gene: NA; abundance: NA; v_gene: TRBV3-1/TRBV3-2; CDR3nt: TGTGCCAGCAGCCGGACTCTTGAAGGGCAGCCCCAGCATTTT; CDR3aa: CASSRTLEGQPQHF
j_gene: TRBJ2-5; d_gene: NA; abundance: once; v_gene: TRBV5-4; CDR3nt: TGTGCCAGCAGCTTGGCGACAGCCCAAGAGACCCAGTACTTC; CDR3aa: CASSLATAQETQYF
j_gene: TRBJ2-3; d_gene: TRBD2; abundance: NA; v_gene: TRBV2; CDR3nt: TGTGCCAGCAGTGAGCCGGGACTAGCGGGCACAGATACGCAGTATTTT; CDR3aa: CASSEPGLAGTDTQYF
j_gene: TRBJ2-7; d_gene: TRBD2; abundance: NA; v_gene: TRBV10-2; CDR3nt: TGCGCCAGCAGGGCCGGGACTAGCTCGTACGAGCAGTACTTC; CDR3aa: CASRAGTSSYEQYF
j_gene: TRBJ1-2; d_gene: TRBD1; abundance: NA; v_gene: TRBV5-6; CDR3nt: TGTGCCAGCACCCGACAGGGGGCGCGAGCTAACTATGGCTACACCTTC; CDR3aa: CASTRQGARANYGYTF
j_gene: TRBJ2-2; d_gene: NA; abundance: NA; v_gene: TRBV5-1; CDR3nt: TGCGCCAGCAGCTTATCCTCCGGTGGTTTAGGGATCACCGGGGAGCTGTTTTTT; CDR3aa: CASSLSSGGLGITGELFF
j_gene: TRBJ2-5; d_gene: NA; abundance: NA; v_gene: TRBV18; CDR3nt: TGTGCCAGCTCATCCCGGGGTCAAGAGACCCAGTACTTC; CDR3aa: CASSSRGQETQYF
j_gene: TRBJ1-1; d_gene: NA; abundance: once; v_gene: TRBV7-2; CDR3nt: TGTGCCAGCAGCCCGATCGGCACTGAAGCTTTCTTT; CDR3aa: CASSPIGTEAFF